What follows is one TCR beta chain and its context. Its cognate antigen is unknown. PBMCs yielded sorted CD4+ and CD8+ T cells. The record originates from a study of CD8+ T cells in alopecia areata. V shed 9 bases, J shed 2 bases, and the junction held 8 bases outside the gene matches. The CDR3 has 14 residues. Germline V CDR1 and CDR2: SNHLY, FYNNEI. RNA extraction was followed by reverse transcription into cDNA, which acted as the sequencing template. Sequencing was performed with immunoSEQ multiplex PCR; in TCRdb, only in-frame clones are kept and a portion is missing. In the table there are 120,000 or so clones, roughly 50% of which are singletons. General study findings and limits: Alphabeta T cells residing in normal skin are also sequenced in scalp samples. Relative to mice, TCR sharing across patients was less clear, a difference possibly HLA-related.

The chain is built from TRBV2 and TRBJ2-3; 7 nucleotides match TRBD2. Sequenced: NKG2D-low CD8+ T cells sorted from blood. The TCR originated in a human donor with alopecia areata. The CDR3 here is CARRSGENTDTQYF. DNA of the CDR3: TGTGCCAGAAGGAGCGGGGAGAACACAGATACGCAGTATTTT.